This T cell receptor (beta chain) is drawn from a study of blood T cell repertoires in COVID-19. Produced via immunoSEQ multiplex PCR; TCRdb's table is partial and in-frame only. Of some 100,000 clones listed, more than 60% are singletons. Trimming cost V 6 bases and J 6 bases; bases outside gene matches: 7. CDR1 and CDR2 (germline): LGHNT, FRNRAP. This CDR3 is built from 14 residues. The chain employs TRBV12-5 and TRBJ2-2; 7 bases align to TRBD1. This clonotype originated in a man aged 50 or older with acute or convalescent COVID-19. The material sequenced was peripheral blood. The CDR3 region has the DNA TGTGCTAGTGGGACGGGACAGAGGGCCGGGGAGCTGTTTTTT. Protein: CASGTGQRAGELFF.